The 31 T cell receptor beta chains below were found in one sample sequenced in a study of blood T cells in healthy people across ages (dated by TCRdb to between 2015 and 2016). The protocol used for the library was 5' RACE. The second PCR ran for roughly 6 to 11 cycles and used a J-beta primer mix along with a sample-barcoded 5' primer. The public reads were reanalyzed by TCRdb: fastp trimming at Q25, MiXCR alignment, in-frame beta chains only. Each record represents a unique CDR3 protein, reported with the most common genes and DNA among its rows. Present in this sample are some 1.8 million distinct CDR3 sequences, about two fifths of which were seen just once. The ten largest clones take up under 30% of the sample. The sample taken for sequencing was blood. Source of these receptors: a human donor in good health.

This clonotype was counted only a few times. The chain recombines TRBV2 with TRBJ2-7; D remains unclear. Between the trimmed V and J ends, which lost 4 bases and 4 bases, there was a span of 17 bases. The CDR3 runs 15 residues. From germline, CDR1 is SNHLY and CDR2 FYNNEI. CDR3 DNA sequence: TGTGCCAGCAGTGGTTTAGATCTGGACGGATACGAGCAGTACTTC. Its protein product is CASSGLDLDGYEQYF.

This chain joins TRBV28 and TRBJ2-5; tentatively, D is TRBD2 (6 bases). CDR1 is MDHEN and CDR2 is SYDVKM in the germline V gene. The CDR3 runs 11 residues. Trimming took 5 bases from V and 11 from J, leaving 12 bases between them. The CDR3 nucleotides are TGTGCCAGCAGTACCGGGACTCGGCAGTACTTC. It codes for CASSTGTRQYF.

The chain couples TRBV5-1 to TRBJ1-1, with 7 bases that match TRBD1. Germline loops: CDR1 SGHRS, CDR2 YFSETQ. The trim removed 7 bases at V and 0 bases at J, leaving 9 bases unmatched. This CDR3 has 15 residues. CDR3 nucleotides: TGCGCCAGCGGGAAGGGGGCAGGTTTGAACACTGAAGCTTTCTTT. Translating gives CASGKGAGLNTEAFF. Drawing the rest from reference TRBV5-1 and TRBJ1-1, the complete variable domain is KAGVTQTPRYLIKTRGQQVTLSCSPISGHRSVSWYQQTPGQGLQFLFEYFSETQRNKGNFPGRFSGRQFSNSRSEMNVSTLELGDSALYLCASGKGAGLNTEAFFGQGTRLTVV.

CDR3 sequence: CSASTQAEGNTEAFF. Written as DNA, the CDR3 is TGCAGTGCTAGTACCCAGGCGGAGGGGAACACTGAAGCTTTCTTT. The chain carries TRBV20-1 and TRBJ1-1; D is unclear. The ends were cut back, 3 bases at V and 1 base at J, with 15 bases in the middle. The CDR3 extends over 15 amino acids. In germline, CDR1 is DFQATT, CDR2 SNEGSKA (reference sequence).

This clonotype was counted a few times. The chain recombines TRBV20-1 with TRBJ2-5; TRBD2 agrees at 12 bases. Germline CDR1 reads DFQATT; CDR2 reads SNEGSKA (reference sequence). J gave up 4 bases and V 1 base, and 1 base lay outside the gene matches. CDR3 length: 14 residues. CDR3 sequence (DNA): TGCAGTGCTAGAGTACTAGCGGGGGGAGAGACCCAGTACTTC. Protein product: CSARVLAGGETQYF.

For this clonotype: This may arise from a read error, as a much more abundant clone is one base away. The gene calls are TRBV29-1 and TRBJ2-3, with 7 positions matching TRBD1. Germline CDR1 and CDR2: SQVTM and ANQGSEA. This CDR3 region has 14 residues. CDR3 nucleotide sequence: TGCAGCGTTGAAGGGACAGGCGTTACAGGTACGCAGTATTTT. This translates into CSVEGTGVTGTQYF.

This clonotype was seen a few times. V is TRBV4-1 and J is TRBJ2-7, with D possibly TRBD1 on 5 matching bases. The germline V and J ends were trimmed by 4 bases and 9 bases, with 19 bases remaining between them. Germline values: CDR1 MGHRA, CDR2 YSYEKL. The CDR3 is 14 residues long. CDR3 amino acids: CASSLETAAVGQYF. The CDR3 bases are TGCGCCAGCAGCCTAGAGACAGCCGCGGTTGGGCAGTACTTC.

This chain uses TRBV7-2 with TRBJ2-4; D uncertain. Trimming removed 1 base from V and 9 bases from J, with 22 bases in between. Germline V gene lookup returns CDR1 SGHTA and CDR2 FQGNSA. CDR3 length: 17 amino acids. CDR3 bases: TGTGCCAGCAGCTTAGATTTATTTAGTAGGTCCTCAAGCATTCAGTACTTC. Translation: CASSLDLFSRSSSIQYF.

This clonotype was picked up a small number of times. The chain combines TRBV5-6 with TRBJ2-1, with D perhaps TRBD2 (5 bases). The CDR3 loop spans 13 amino acids. Deletions cut 0 bases from V and 8 bases from J, with 9 bases between. In germline, CDR1 is SGHDT, CDR2 YYEEEE. The CDR3 DNA sequence: TGTGCCAGCAGCTTGGCTAGCTGGGATGAGCAGTTCTTC. Translation gives CASSLASWDEQFF.

The chain recombines TRBV6-5 with TRBJ1-3; 8 bases fit TRBD1. The CDR3 has 15 residues. Germline assignment: CDR1 MNHEY and CDR2 SVGAGI. V lost 5 bases and J lost 0; bases outside the gene matches: 3. CDR3 nucleotides: TGTGCCAGCAGTCCCGGGACAGGCTCTGGAAACACCATATATTTT. This encodes CASSPGTGSGNTIYF.

V usage is TRBV29-1 and J usage is TRBJ2-5; no reliable D call. The V gene's germline CDR1 is SQVTM and CDR2 ANQGSEA. The CDR3 totals 13 residues. V was clipped by 5 bases and J by 2 bases, with 12 bases between them. This CDR3 is CSVPLIGQETQYF. CDR3 DNA: TGCAGCGTTCCGCTTATAGGACAAGAGACCCAGTACTTC.

This clonotype has a handful of counts. This chain links TRBV4-2 with TRBJ2-3; D possibly corresponds to TRBD2 (6 bases). Trimming left V 0 bases short and J 5 bases short, with 15 bases between. Germline CDR1 reads LGHNA; CDR2 reads YNFKEQ. CDR3 length: 16 amino acids. The CDR3 sequence is CASSQEGGGLGDTQYF. For the CDR3, the DNA is TGTGCCAGCAGCCAAGAGGGAGGAGGGCTCGGAGATACGCAGTATTTT.

The chain recombines TRBV5-1 with TRBJ2-5; either TRBD1 or TRBD2 may fit D (5 bases each). Per germline, CDR1 SGHRS and CDR2 YFSETQ. Trimming removed 0 bases at V and 6 bases at J, with 12 bases between. The CDR3 loop spans 14 amino acids. The CDR3 reads CASSLDPGTKTQYF. In DNA, the CDR3 is TGCGCCAGCAGCTTGGATCCAGGGACGAAGACCCAGTACTTC.

This clonotype was counted between two and nine times. The V call is TRBV7-8, the J call TRBJ2-1; 15 bases line up with TRBD2. V shed 0 bases and J 1 base; nucleotides not matched to a gene: 4. The CDR3 length is 19 residues. Germline loops: CDR1 SGHVS, CDR2 FQNEAQ. The CDR3 loop reads CASSLAGLAGGSSYNEQFF. CDR3 nucleotides: TGTGCCAGCAGCTTAGCTGGACTAGCGGGGGGGTCTTCCTACAATGAGCAGTTCTTC.

The gene calls are TRBV4-3 and TRBJ2-1, with TRBD2 identical over 9 bases. Trimming at V came to 0 bases and at J to 6 bases, leaving 6 bases not matched to a gene. The length of the CDR3 is 16 residues. The germline CDR1 and CDR2 sequences are LGHNA and YSLEER. CDR3 region: CASSQEFAGGPNEQFF. CDR3 DNA: TGCGCCAGCAGCCAAGAATTCGCGGGGGGGCCCAATGAGCAGTTCTTC.

This sequence joins TRBV5-1 and TRBJ2-1; a weak D match, TRBD2 (6 bases). The V and J ends lost 2 bases and 4 bases respectively, with 10 bases between them. Germline V gene sequence: CDR1 SGHRS, CDR2 YFSETQ. The CDR3 covers 14 residues. The CDR3 nucleotides are TGCGCCAGCAGCTTTGGGACTTTTTACAATGAGCAGTTCTTC. It encodes CASSFGTFYNEQFF.

This clonotype appeared a single time. The genes are TRBV28 and TRBJ2-3; D gene uncertain. The V end was cut by 5 bases, the J end by 11 bases, with 14 bases between. CDR1 MDHEN and CDR2 SYDVKM come from the germline V gene. This CDR3 has 12 residues. CDR3 DNA sequence: TGTGCCAGCAGTCCCCAGCCCGGACGGCAGTATTTT. Protein: CASSPQPGRQYF.

The rearrangement uses TRBV4-3 and TRBJ2-3; 10 bases are a match to TRBD2. Per the germline V gene, CDR1 is LGHNA and CDR2 is YSLEER. After removal of 0 bases from V and 6 bases from J, the junction contained 6 bases not matched to a gene. There are 16 residues in the CDR3. Here the CDR3 reads CASSQEASGGSDTQYF. In DNA form, the CDR3 reads TGCGCCAGCAGCCAAGAGGCTAGCGGGGGTTCGGATACGCAGTATTTT.

The rearrangement joins TRBV5-4 to TRBJ2-5; D possibly corresponds to TRBD1 (6 bases). The germline V and J ends were trimmed by 4 bases and 7 bases, with 20 bases remaining between them. Germline values: CDR1 SGHNT, CDR2 YYREEE (reference sequence). The CDR3 has 15 residues. CDR3 region: CASSQEPQGPGTQYF. CDR3 nucleotides: TGTGCCAGCAGCCAGGAGCCACAGGGACCAGGGACCCAGTACTTC.

This clonotype appeared a single time. The chain joins TRBV6-1 to TRBJ1-5; D unclear. The CDR3 has 17 amino acids. V was pared by 5 bases and J by 0 bases, with 17 bases between. CDR1 is MNHNS and CDR2 is SASEGT in the germline V gene. The DNA for the CDR3 is TGTGCCAGCAGTAAAGGACCCCTAAGTTATAGCAATCAGCCCCAGCATTTT. Amino acid sequence: CASSKGPLSYSNQPQHF.

The V call is TRBV7-2, the J call TRBJ1-5, with D hard to call. This CDR3 is built from 14 residues. Deletions cut 1 base from V and 9 bases from J, with 13 bases between. The germline gives CDR1 SGHTA, CDR2 FQGNSA. The CDR3 nucleotides read TGTGCCAGCAGCTTAGAACAAGGCGTGGGGCCCCAGCATTTT. Translation: CASSLEQGVGPQHF.

This clonotype was observed a handful of times. Sequence at one end of the junction differs from germline and may be a read error. CDR3 in amino acids: CSGYRVLDGYTF. The CDR3 coding sequence is TGCAGCGGATACAGGGTATTAGATGGTTACACCTTC. The chain employs TRBV29-1 and TRBJ1-2; TRBD1 is a possible D gene (6 bases). The CDR3 extends over 12 amino acids. Germline CDR1 reads SQVTM; CDR2 reads ANQGSEA.

The rearrangement links TRBV9 to TRBJ2-3; D is unclear. Germline CDR1 SGDLS, CDR2 YYNGEE. The CDR3 is made up of 16 amino acids. Trimming cost V 4 bases and J 0 bases, with 15 bases left between them. The CDR3 reads CASSPRGTTSTDTQYF. CDR3 bases: TGTGCCAGCAGCCCGCGTGGTACAACTAGCACAGATACGCAGTATTTT. The whole variable domain, remainder taken from reference TRBV9 and TRBJ2-3, is DSGVTQTPKHLITATGQRVTLRCSPRSGDLSVYWYQQSLDQGLQFLIQYYNGEERAKGNILERFSAQQFPDLHSELNLSSLELGDSALYFCASSPRGTTSTDTQYFGPGTRLTVL.

The V call is TRBV28, the J call TRBJ2-2; D is perhaps TRBD1 (6 bases). The germline V gene has CDR1 MDHEN and CDR2 SYDVKM. V lost 5 bases to trimming and J lost 4 bases, with 14 bases between them. The CDR3 loop spans 15 amino acids. The CDR3 loop is CASSVHRVVTGELFF. The CDR3 nucleotides are TGTGCCAGCAGTGTTCACAGGGTAGTCACCGGGGAGCTGTTTTTT.

The chain has TRBV5-5 and TRBJ2-4; D is uncertain. Germline V gene sequence: CDR1 SGHKS, CDR2 YYEKEE (reference sequence). CDR3 length: 14 amino acids. Trimming took 4 bases from V and 1 from J, leaving 9 bases between them. The CDR3: CASSPSGAKNIQYF. The CDR3 nucleotides are TGTGCCAGCAGCCCCTCCGGGGCCAAAAACATTCAGTACTTC. Drawing the rest from reference TRBV5-5 and TRBJ2-4, the complete variable domain is DAGVTQSPTHLIKTRGQQVTLRCSPISGHKSVSWYQQVLGQGPQFIFQYYEKEERGRGNFPDRFSARQFPNYSSELNVNALLLGDSALYLCASSPSGAKNIQYFGAGTRLSVL.

This clonotype has more than one count but fewer than ten. The J gene is TRBJ2-7, the V gene TRBV20-1; D perhaps matches TRBD2 (7 bases). This CDR3 is 14 amino acids long. Looked up from germline, CDR1 is DFQATT and CDR2 is SNEGSKA (reference sequence). The V and J ends lost 5 bases and 6 bases respectively, with 20 bases between them. CDR3 coding DNA: TGCAGTGCTGTTTTTGGGGGGGCCACCTCCGAGCAGTACTTC. Its translation: CSAVFGGATSEQYF.

This clonotype was counted between two and nine times. CDR3 DNA: TGTGCCAGCAGTTTAAGGCTTGGAAACACCATATATTTT. This sequence encodes CASSLRLGNTIYF. The V gene is TRBV12-3 or TRBV12-4, the J gene TRBJ1-3, with D hard to call. This CDR3 is 13 amino acids long. Trimming took 2 bases from V and 3 from J, leaving 5 bases between them.

This clonotype was observed a handful of times. This chain links TRBV6-5 with TRBJ2-5, with D unclear. The J call could be wrong; TRBJ2-7 is a better fit for the DNA end. Germline values: CDR1 MNHEY, CDR2 SVGAGI. This CDR3 region has 15 residues. CDR3 nucleotides: TGTGCCAGCAGTTACTCGGAGAGTCTCTCCTACGAGCAGTACTTC. Protein: CASSYSESLSYEQYF.

The CDR3 sequence: CASSLVPGDQETQYF. CDR3 sequence (DNA): TGTGCCAGCAGCTTAGTTCCGGGAGACCAAGAGACCCAGTACTTC. The rearrangement uses TRBV7-2 and TRBJ2-5; D might be TRBD2 (6 bases). This CDR3 comprises 15 residues. Germline lookup yields CDR1 SGHTA and CDR2 FQGNSA. V gave up 1 base and J gave up 0 bases, with 9 bases separating them. Filled out from reference TRBV7-2 and TRBJ2-5, the complete variable domain reads GAGVSQSPSNKVTEKGKDVELRCDPISGHTALYWYRQSLGQGLEFLIYFQGNSAPDKSGLPSDRFSAERTGGSVSTLTIQRTQQEDSAVYLCASSLVPGDQETQYFGPGTRLLVL.

This clonotype was observed a few times. The chain combines TRBV28 with TRBJ2-1; 7 bases agree with TRBD2. The junction had 7 bases not matched to a gene; V was cut back by 4 bases and J by 4 bases. The CDR3 covers 15 residues. Germline CDR1 reads MDHEN; CDR2 reads SYDVKM. The CDR3 sequence: CASSWRDYVYNEQFF. The CDR3 DNA sequence: TGTGCCAGCAGTTGGCGGGACTACGTTTACAATGAGCAGTTCTTC.

This clonotype has only a few counts. The rearrangement links TRBV7-9 to TRBJ2-7; 10 bases are a match to TRBD1. The J call may be wrong; the DNA end is better matched by TRBJ2-5. From germline, CDR1 is SEHNR and CDR2 FQNEAQ (reference sequence). CDR3 length equals 14 residues. The CDR3 here is CASRSGTGVQTQYF. As DNA, the CDR3 is TGTGCCAGCAGGTCCGGGACAGGGGTCCAGACCCAGTACTTC.